The clone carrying this T cell receptor (beta chain) showed up just a few times. This sample stems from a study of blood T cells in healthy people across ages. PCR was performed a second time for roughly 7 to 12 cycles using a sample-barcoded 5' primer and a J-beta primer mix. TCRdb itself ran the 5' RACE reads through MiXCR, one entry per CDR3 protein. This sample yields roughly 1.7 million distinct CDR3 sequences, of which about 31% are seen a single time; 10% to 12% belongs to the top ten. CDR3 length: 16 amino acids. Trimming took 1 base from V and 1 from J, leaving 8 bases between them. Germline V gene sequence: CDR1 SEHNR, CDR2 FQNEAQ (reference sequence).

This receptor was identified in a woman aged 30 to 39 in good health. The chain employs TRBV7-9 and TRBJ2-6, with D possibly matching TRBD2 (5 bases). What was sequenced was blood. CDR3 residues: CASSLDRTSGANVLTF. The CDR3 DNA reads TGTGCCAGCAGCTTAGATAGGACTTCTGGGGCCAACGTCCTGACTTTC.